This passage covers 7 T cell receptor beta chains from one sample sequenced in a study of human T cells and chemical hapten exposure. MiXCR was run by TCRdb on the RACE reads, yielding one entry per CDR3 protein. This table holds some 64,000 distinct CDR3 sequences, 9.5% to 12% found once. Time point meaning: patch test 3, about 24 weeks after DPC sensitization. Sample treatment: therapeutic diphenylcyclopropenone sensitization with weekly scalp DPC. Sequenced here: whole blood, sampled in connection with sensitization to the hapten diphenylcyclopropenone (DPC). All receptors derive from a woman aged 25-40 years with alopecia areata. Some clones in this sample may be carry-over from other donors' samples.

This clonotype came up a few times. The V and J genes are TRBV18 and TRBJ2-7, with 7 bases fitting TRBD1. Germline CDR1 reads KGHSH; CDR2 reads LQKENI. V lost 4 bases and J lost 3; bases outside the gene matches: 3. The CDR3 sequence is 13 residues long. CDR3 residues: CASSRGTVYEQYF. CDR3 in DNA: TGTGCCAGCTCACGAGGGACAGTCTACGAGCAGTACTTC.

The chain recombines TRBV20-1 with TRBJ1-2; D may be TRBD1 (6 bases). The CDR3 has 12 amino acids. Germline V gene lookup returns CDR1 DFQATT and CDR2 SNEGSKA (reference sequence). With 3 bases removed from V and 8 bases from J, the gap between germline ends came to 13 bases. The CDR3 protein is CSASLRGGGYTF. The CDR3 region has the DNA TGCAGTGCTAGCCTCAGGGGCGGGGGCTACACCTTC.

V gene TRBV7-2 combines with J gene TRBJ2-7, with a tentative D call TRBD2 (6 bases). V gave up 3 bases and J gave up 0 bases, with 12 bases separating them. This CDR3 contains 15 residues. The germline V gene has CDR1 SGHTA and CDR2 FQGNSA. Written as DNA, the CDR3 is TGTGCCAGCAGCTTCGTAGCGGCTAGCTCCTACGAGCAGTACTTC. Its protein is CASSFVAASSYEQYF.

The chain combines TRBV5-8 with TRBJ2-2; D is ambiguous. Trimming shortened V by 0 bases and J by 2 bases, and 14 bases separated the two germline ends. The CDR3 consists of 17 residues. The germline V gene has CDR1 SGHTS and CDR2 YDEGEE. CDR3 sequence reads: CASSLVEQINNTGELFF. DNA for the CDR3: TGTGCCAGCAGCTTGGTAGAACAGATCAACAACACCGGGGAGCTGTTTTTT.

This clonotype was recorded many times. The rearrangement uses TRBV6-2 or TRBV6-3 and TRBJ2-3; 8 nucleotides agree with TRBD2. The V gene's germline CDR1 is MNHEY and CDR2 SVGEGT. With V trimmed by 6 bases and J by 0 bases, 11 bases remained unmatched. The CDR3 extends over 17 amino acids. The CDR3 DNA is TGTGCCAGCAGCCACCTGAGCGGGGGCACTAGCACAGATACGCAGTATTTT. Protein product: CASSHLSGGTSTDTQYF.

This clonotype rates as medium-sized (0.01 to 0.1%). The rearrangement links TRBV29-1 to TRBJ2-2; D is perhaps TRBD1 (5 bases). The CDR3 consists of 13 residues. Germline lookup yields CDR1 SQVTM and CDR2 ANQGSEA. Trimming left V 2 bases short and J 4 bases short, with 8 bases between. The CDR3 reads CSVELGRTGELFF. The CDR3 DNA follows: TGCAGCGTTGAATTGGGGCGCACCGGGGAGCTGTTTTTT.

This clonotype has a handful of counts. The J gene is TRBJ1-2, the V gene TRBV5-4, with a weak D call TRBD1 (6 bases). This CDR3 is built from 13 residues. Trimming left V 3 bases short and J 5 bases short, with 11 bases between. CDR1 is SGHNT and CDR2 is YYREEE in the germline V gene (reference sequence). This chain's CDR3 is CASSWGDTYGYTF. In DNA form, the CDR3 reads TGTGCCAGCAGCTGGGGGGACACATATGGCTACACCTTC.